Below are 21 T cell receptor beta chains sequenced from a single sample in a study of T cells in Graves' hyperthyroidism and ophthalmopathy. Regions amplified from RNA transcripts were the TCR beta CDR3 regions. TCR CDR3 regions were first amplified by RT-PCR with HTBI primers. TCRdb itself ran the multiplex PCR reads through MiXCR, one entry per CDR3 protein. The sample has under 650,000 distinct CDR3 sequences; 15% to 20% are singletons. Sequenced: blood. These receptors all come from a woman aged 25 to 39 with Graves' hyperthyroidism.

This sequence joins TRBV20-1 and TRBJ1-5; 8 nucleotides align to TRBD1. Germline lookup yields CDR1 DFQATT and CDR2 SNEGSKA (reference sequence). The CDR3 has 14 amino acids. The ends lost 6 bases at V and 7 bases at J; junction bases unmatched: 11. CDR3 loop: CSAQAQGAKQPQHF. The CDR3 bases are TGCAGTGCCCAGGCTCAGGGGGCAAAACAGCCCCAGCATTTT.

This clonotype turned up a few times. CDR3 sequence reads: CASSLTSGGRYTGELFF. Written as DNA, the CDR3 is TGTGCCAGCAGCTTAACCTCCGGGGGAAGGTACACCGGGGAGCTGTTTTTT. The chain carries TRBV7-3 and TRBJ2-2; perhaps TRBD2 as D (6 bases). Germline V gene sequence: CDR1 SGHTA, CDR2 FQGTGA. V lost 0 bases and J 3 bases, leaving 14 bases between the germline ends. The CDR3 loop spans 17 amino acids. The full variable domain, rest sourced from reference TRBV7-3 and TRBJ2-2, is GAGVSQTPSNKVTEKGKYVELRCDPISGHTALYWYRQSLGQGPEFLIYFQGTGAADDSGLPNDRFFAVRPEGSVSTLKIQRTERGDSAVYLCASSLTSGGRYTGELFFGEGSRLTVL.

This clonotype was counted at least ten times. This chain connects TRBV2 to TRBJ2-3; 7 bases agree with TRBD2. Trimming removed 3 bases from V and 6 bases from J; junction bases left unmatched: 9. Germline CDR1 and CDR2: SNHLY and FYNNEI. CDR3 length: 15 amino acids. The DNA of the CDR3 is TGTGCCAGCAGTGACGGGGGGAGAAGGCTGGATACGCAGTATTTT. This codes for CASSDGGRRLDTQYF.

This clonotype came up many times. CDR3 sequence: CASSLIKSLGGRYYGYTF. The CDR3 region has the DNA TGTGCCAGCAGTTTAATCAAATCTCTTGGGGGGCGGTACTATGGCTACACCTTC. This chain uses TRBV28 with TRBJ1-2; weak D call: TRBD1 (6 bases). CDR1 MDHEN and CDR2 SYDVKM come from the germline V gene. V dropped 2 bases and J dropped 3 bases, with 22 bases sitting between them. CDR3 length: 18 residues.

V gene TRBV7-9 combines with J gene TRBJ2-7; D unclear. This CDR3 is 15 amino acids long. Germline V lookup: CDR1 SEHNR, CDR2 FQNEAQ (reference sequence). V was clipped by 5 bases and J by 4 bases, with 18 bases between them. CDR3 sequence: CASSPTAEGWYEQYF. The CDR3 DNA is TGTGCCAGCAGCCCAACTGCTGAAGGTTGGTACGAGCAGTACTTC.

This clonotype has a count of ten or more. The chain uses TRBV27 and TRBJ2-1; either TRBD1 or TRBD2 may fit D (6 bases each). The V end lost 6 bases, the J end lost 2 bases, and 8 bases lay between the germline ends. Germline V gene data show CDR1 as MNHEY and CDR2 as SMNVEV (reference sequence). CDR3 size: 13 residues. CDR3 residues: CASRGGTYNEQFF. In nucleotides, the CDR3 is TGTGCCAGCAGAGGGGGGACCTACAATGAGCAGTTCTTC.

This clonotype has ten or more counts. The rearrangement links TRBV20-1 to TRBJ2-3, with 8 bases matching TRBD2. Germline trimming cut 6 bases from V and 0 bases from J; bases unmatched to any gene: 2. CDR1 and CDR2 from the germline V gene are DFQATT and SNEGSKA (reference sequence). The CDR3 has 13 residues. CDR3 loop: CSAVAGSTDTQYF. CDR3 coding DNA: TGCAGTGCGGTAGCGGGGAGCACAGATACGCAGTATTTT.

In its sample, this clonotype was seen many times. This chain connects TRBV28 to TRBJ1-1; 7 bases are shared with TRBD1. Looked up from germline, CDR1 is MDHEN and CDR2 is SYDVKM. This CDR3 has 15 amino acids. The J segment lost 4 bases and the V segment lost 5 bases, leaving 10 bases of the junction unmatched. The CDR3 reads CASSATGTESTEAFF. The CDR3 nucleotides are TGTGCCAGCAGTGCCACCGGGACAGAGAGCACTGAAGCTTTCTTT.

This clonotype was picked up a small number of times. The DNA of the CDR3 is TGCGCCAGCAGCCAAGATCCTCAGGGCTCTCAGCCCCAGCATTTT. It encodes CASSQDPQGSQPQHF. V is TRBV4-1 and J is TRBJ1-5, with D possibly TRBD1 on 5 matching bases. V dropped 0 bases and J dropped 6 bases, with 12 bases sitting between them. The V gene's germline CDR1 is MGHRA and CDR2 YSYEKL. The CDR3 runs 15 residues.

The table lists this clonotype with a few counts. The chain couples TRBV24-1 to TRBJ2-1; 9 bases fit TRBD2. CDR1 KGHDR and CDR2 SFDVKD come from the germline V gene. The V segment lost 1 base and the J segment 6 bases; nucleotides outside the gene matches: 6. The CDR3 runs to 16 residues. This CDR3 reads CATSDFAGGVGNEQFF. In DNA form, the CDR3 reads TGTGCCACCAGTGATTTTGCGGGAGGGGTGGGCAATGAGCAGTTCTTC.

This clonotype occurred many times. The V call is TRBV12-3 or TRBV12-4, the J call TRBJ2-7; D may be TRBD2 (7 bases). Trimming removed 6 bases from V and 6 bases from J, with 21 bases in between. This CDR3 comprises 15 residues. In DNA form, the CDR3 reads TGTGCCAGCAGGTTGGCTGGGGGGGCGGTCGGCGAGCAGTACTTC. Translating gives CASRLAGGAVGEQYF.

This chain connects TRBV29-1 to TRBJ2-7; possibly TRBD1 for D (5 bases). The CDR3 loop spans 15 amino acids. Germline CDR1 SQVTM, CDR2 ANQGSEA. The V end was cut by 2 bases, the J end by 2 bases, with 16 bases between. CDR3 loop: CSVETSERGPYEQYF. The CDR3 DNA reads TGCAGCGTTGAAACGAGCGAAAGGGGCCCCTACGAGCAGTACTTC.

This clonotype came up many times. Just one base apart from a much larger clone, this may be a read error. The CDR3: CARSFTGSTDTQYF. For the CDR3, the DNA is TGTGCCCGCAGCTTTACGGGGTCCACAGATACGCAGTATTTT. The V gene is TRBV7-8, the J gene TRBJ2-3, with D possibly matching TRBD2 (5 bases). This CDR3 contains 14 residues. Germline CDR1 SGHVS, CDR2 FQNEAQ.

There are many counts of this clonotype. The rearrangement joins TRBV29-1 to TRBJ2-3; 9 bases are a match to TRBD2. Trimming cost V 1 base and J 3 bases; bases outside gene matches: 2. The CDR3 loop spans 14 amino acids. Germline values: CDR1 SQVTM, CDR2 ANQGSEA. The CDR3 DNA reads as TGCAGCGTTGAAGTAGCGGGAGAAACAGATACGCAGTATTTT. Translating gives CSVEVAGETDTQYF.

This sequence joins TRBV5-1 and TRBJ2-7; possibly TRBD1 or TRBD2 for D (5 bases each). CDR1 is SGHRS, CDR2 YFSETQ, per germline. V lost 6 bases and J lost 3, with 16 bases in between. This CDR3 has 14 amino acids. CDR3 sequence: CASTSGTVYYEQYF. The CDR3 DNA is TGCGCCAGCACCTCAGGGACGGTTTACTACGAGCAGTACTTC.

This clonotype has a handful of counts. The junction shows a germline mismatch at one end, possibly a read error. The chain is built from TRBV6-1 and TRBJ2-7; the D is unclear. This CDR3 spans 13 amino acids. Germline V lookup: CDR1 MNHNS, CDR2 SASEGT. The CDR3 nucleotides read TGTGCCAGCAGGGAAGAAAACCCCTACGAGCAGTACTTC. It is translated as CASREENPYEQYF.

This clonotype came up many times. The genes are TRBV5-1 and TRBJ2-1, with 8 bases identical to TRBD1. This CDR3 region has 16 residues. The V gene end was trimmed by 4 bases and the J gene end by 4 bases; junction bases not matched to a gene: 10. Germline-derived CDR1 and CDR2 are SGHRS and YFSETQ. CDR3: CASSRSGTGGYNEQFF. The CDR3 region has the DNA TGCGCCAGCAGCCGTTCTGGCACAGGGGGGTACAATGAGCAGTTCTTC.

This clonotype was observed a handful of times. This sequence joins TRBV6-4 and TRBJ2-5; TRBD1 matches 7 bases. The germline gives CDR1 MRHNA, CDR2 SNTAGT. The V segment lost 2 bases and the J segment 2 bases; nucleotides outside the gene matches: 5. The CDR3 totals 15 residues. The CDR3 reads CASSDEGQEQETQYF. CDR3 DNA sequence: TGTGCCAGCAGTGACGAAGGACAGGAGCAAGAGACCCAGTACTTC.

The sample holds many counts of this clonotype. The CDR3 DNA follows: TGTGCCAGCAGCCCTGACAGGGGTGGCACCGGGGAGCTGTTTTTT. This encodes CASSPDRGGTGELFF. This sequence joins TRBV3-1 and TRBJ2-2; 8 nucleotides match TRBD1. The V segment lost 4 bases and the J segment 4 bases; nucleotides outside the gene matches: 5. Germline V gene sequence: CDR1 LGHDT, CDR2 YNNKEL (reference sequence). The CDR3 is 15 amino acids.

CDR3 region: CATSGTSAYEQYF. CDR3 in DNA: TGTGCCACTTCCGGGACTAGCGCCTACGAGCAGTACTTC. The chain uses TRBV7-8 and TRBJ2-7, with TRBD2 matching over 10 bases. Germline trimming cut 10 bases from V and 2 bases from J; bases unmatched to any gene: 5. The CDR3 spans 13 residues. CDR1 and CDR2 (germline): SGHVS, FQNEAQ.

The genes are TRBV9 and TRBJ2-1; D remains unclear. Per germline, CDR1 SGDLS and CDR2 YYNGEE. CDR3 length: 15 amino acids. Trimming stripped 2 bases from V and 2 bases from J, with 11 bases between. The CDR3 loop is CASSVAPNPYNEQFF. The CDR3 bases are TGTGCCAGCAGCGTCGCCCCAAACCCCTACAATGAGCAGTTCTTC.